The 9 T cell receptor beta chains listed next were all sequenced from one sample in a study of blood T cell repertoires in COVID-19. The data were produced by immunoSEQ multiplex PCR, yet TCRdb's version contains in-frame clones alone and is incomplete. Of 150,000 to 200,000 clones listed, around nine tenths were seen once; the top ten hold roughly 2.2%. The sequenced material came from peripheral blood. Every receptor here comes from a man between 65 and 79 years old with active or convalescent COVID-19.

CDR3 DNA sequence: TGCAGTGCTAGTCCTGGGAAGGCGGGGAGGTCCTATAATTCACCCCTCCACTTT. It yields the protein CSASPGKAGRSYNSPLHF. V is TRBV20-1 and J is TRBJ1-6; D remains unclear. This CDR3 spans 18 amino acids. Germline CDR1 is DFQATT and CDR2 is SNEGSKA (reference sequence). Trimming shortened V by 3 bases and J by 1 base, and 19 bases separated the two germline ends.

The chain is built from TRBV7-8 and TRBJ1-5; D gene uncertain. The germline V and J ends were trimmed by 5 bases and 4 bases, with 12 bases remaining between them. Germline CDR1 and CDR2: SGHVS and FQNEAQ. The CDR3 consists of 14 residues. The CDR3 nucleotides are TGTGCCAGCAGCCCGTGGGAGGCTAATCAGCCCCAGCATTTT. It specifies CASSPWEANQPQHF.

This chain links TRBV6-5 with TRBJ1-3; 9 bases fit TRBD1. The J segment lost 2 bases and the V segment lost 6 bases, leaving 5 bases of the junction unmatched. CDR1 is MNHEY and CDR2 is SVGAGI in the germline V gene. This CDR3 has 15 amino acids. In DNA, the CDR3 is TGTGCCAGCAGCCGGGACAGGGTTCCTGGAAACACCATATATTTT. Amino acids: CASSRDRVPGNTIYF.

The chain is built from TRBV28 and TRBJ1-1; 7 nucleotides match TRBD1. CDR3 length: 14 amino acids. The V segment lost 5 bases and the J segment 7 bases; nucleotides outside the gene matches: 10. The germline gives CDR1 MDHEN, CDR2 SYDVKM. This chain's CDR3 is CASSRRIGTVEAFF. The CDR3 DNA reads TGTGCCAGCAGTCGACGAATCGGGACAGTTGAAGCTTTCTTT.

This chain connects TRBV28 to TRBJ2-7, with 9 bases aligning to TRBD1. The length of the CDR3 is 14 residues. Germline lookup yields CDR1 MDHEN and CDR2 SYDVKM. With 5 bases clipped from V and 6 bases from J, the junction kept 8 bases outside the gene matches. The CDR3 sequence is CASSITGGQGEQYF. The CDR3 DNA reads as TGTGCCAGCAGTATAACAGGGGGCCAAGGCGAGCAGTACTTC.

This chain joins TRBV28 and TRBJ2-1; D is unresolved. Germline V gene sequence: CDR1 MDHEN, CDR2 SYDVKM. V was clipped by 7 bases and J by 7 bases, with 11 bases between them. CDR3 size: 12 residues. Written as DNA, the CDR3 is TGTGCCAGCACACCCGGTCGGAATGAGCAGTTCTTC. Translating it yields CASTPGRNEQFF. Variable domain in full (rest from reference TRBV28 and TRBJ2-1): DVKVTQSSRYLVKRTGEKVFLECVQDMDHENMFWYRQDPGLGLRLIYFSYDVKMKEKGDIPEGYSVSREKKERFSLILESASTNQTSMYLCASTPGRNEQFFGPGTRLTVL.

J is TRBJ2-3 and V is TRBV6-6; 9 bases line up with TRBD1. In germline, CDR1 is MNHNY, CDR2 SVGAGI (reference sequence). V shed 6 bases, J shed 3 bases, and the junction held 4 bases outside the gene matches. The CDR3 is made up of 14 amino acids. CDR3 amino acids: CASRQDRGTDTQYF. The CDR3 DNA sequence: TGTGCCAGCAGACAGGACAGGGGAACAGATACGCAGTATTTT.

The V call is TRBV19, the J call TRBJ1-2, with 9 positions matching TRBD1. The CDR3 consists of 15 residues. V shed 0 bases, J shed 5 bases, and the junction held 4 bases outside the gene matches. Germline-derived CDR1 and CDR2 are LNHDA and SQIVND (reference sequence). In nucleotides, the CDR3 is TGTGCCAGTAGTATAGAGGGACAGGGAACGTATGGCTACACCTTC. This translates into CASSIEGQGTYGYTF.

The V and J genes are TRBV10-1 and TRBJ2-1, with TRBD1 matching over 11 bases. This CDR3 region has 15 residues. The J segment lost 5 bases and the V segment lost 4 bases, leaving 4 bases of the junction unmatched. CDR1 WNHNN and CDR2 SYGVQD come from the germline V gene (reference sequence). The CDR3 loop is CASSAGTGGNNEQFF. CDR3 DNA: TGCGCCAGCAGTGCCGGGACAGGGGGGAACAATGAGCAGTTCTTC.